The rows below give T cell receptor beta chains drawn from one sample of a study of cytomegalovirus exposure and HLA in healthy donors. TCRdb keeps only in-frame clones here, not all; method: immunoSEQ multiplex PCR. Among over 130,000 clones listed, more than 65% were seen once. The sequencing input was PBMCs. These receptors were collected from a woman in her twenties or thirties in good health and CMV-seronegative. The CDR3 runs from the conserved cysteine through the conserved F or W.

TRBV11-2	TRBJ2-1	CASSLEVASLKFF
TRBV19	TRBJ2-1	CASSIDHSGGRNEQFF
TRBV2	TRBJ1-4	CANNRGCRVKLFF
TRBV18	TRBJ2-7	CASSPPEGTHEQYF
TRBV28	TRBJ2-1	CASSSAEAGELNEQFF
TRBV5-6	TRBJ1-6	CASSQGADRTFSPLHF
TRBV5-5	TRBJ1-2	CASSLGQGAVHPYGYTF
TRBV7-3	TRBJ2-2	CASSLSYTGELFF
TRBV19	TRBJ2-5	CASSIVSGVETQYF
TRBV29-1	TRBJ2-1	CSVESGDGGTSVYNEQFF
TRBV19	TRBJ2-7	CATAPSPNGEQYF
TRBV14	TRBJ2-7	CASSPPYKTGLGSQQYF
TRBV7-3	TRBJ2-1	CASSPQDLAYNEQFF
TRBV6-6	TRBJ2-3	CASRPYNPDREDTQYF
TRBV7-3	TRBJ2-3	CASSLSPSGDTQYF
TRBV18	TRBJ1-4	CASSPVTGAEKLFF
TRBV7-9	TRBJ2-2	CASSPDGLLSNTGELFF
TRBV6-5	TRBJ2-6	CASSYSTGSGANVLTF
TRBV5-3	TRBJ1-1	CARSLGQDTEAFF
TRBV7-2	TRBJ2-1	CASSSRTSGGYNEQFF
TRBV7-9	TRBJ2-3	CASSLRPDITDTQYF
TRBV6-5	TRBJ1-1	CASSYSPLSDWTEAFF
TRBV2	TRBJ1-5	CASHEQGNQPQHF
TRBV5-4	TRBJ2-2	CATQGGGPGGELFF
TRBV5-8	TRBJ2-7	CASSSTGQGVYEQYF